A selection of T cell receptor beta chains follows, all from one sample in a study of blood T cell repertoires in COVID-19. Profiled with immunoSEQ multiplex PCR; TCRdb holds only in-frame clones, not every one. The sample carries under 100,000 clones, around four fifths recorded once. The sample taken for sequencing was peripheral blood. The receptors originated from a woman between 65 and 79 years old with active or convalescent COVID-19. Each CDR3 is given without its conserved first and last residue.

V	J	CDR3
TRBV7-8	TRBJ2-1	ASSLARTSGGVINEQF
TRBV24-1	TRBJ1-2	ATSDGGQLLGSGYT
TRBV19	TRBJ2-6	ASSMEQGRSSGANVLT
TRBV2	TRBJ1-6	ASSVRGVDSPLH
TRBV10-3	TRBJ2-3	AIAAGVEDTQY
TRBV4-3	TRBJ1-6	ASSLTEGDSPLH
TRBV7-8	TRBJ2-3	ASSLGLAASTDTQY
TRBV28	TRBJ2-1	AAGGYNEQF
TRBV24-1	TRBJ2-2	ATSDRNTGELF
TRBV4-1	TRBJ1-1	ASSPPGLTEAF
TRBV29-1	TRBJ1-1	SVEGRQNTEAF
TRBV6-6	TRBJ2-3	ASRRQLAGVPNTQY
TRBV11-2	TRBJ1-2	ASSPGIPRGYT
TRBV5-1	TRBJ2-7	ASSLTSGTYEQY
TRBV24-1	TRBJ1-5	ATSASSPGQGGQPQH
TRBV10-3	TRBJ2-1	AINPGTVSNEQF
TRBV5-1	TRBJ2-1	ASSLDSGPYNEQF
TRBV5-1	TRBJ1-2	ASSLGSVVGYGYT
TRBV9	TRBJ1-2	ASSPIPDRADYGYT
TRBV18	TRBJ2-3	ASSPPPVTDTQY
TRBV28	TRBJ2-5	ASSLTLTQETQY
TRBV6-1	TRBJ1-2	ASSDWGGGGYT
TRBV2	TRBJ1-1	ASSGTGGTEAF
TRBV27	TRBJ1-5	ASSPMDRGAGQPQH
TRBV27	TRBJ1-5	ASSSYNSNQPQH
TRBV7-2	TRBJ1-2	ASSPGTGRIYYGYT
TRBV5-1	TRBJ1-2	ASSLGGTENYGYT
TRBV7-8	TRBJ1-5	ASSSRQINQPQH
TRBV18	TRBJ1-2	ASSPRGQLNYGYT
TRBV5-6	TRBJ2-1	ASSPTTSGGSSNNEQF
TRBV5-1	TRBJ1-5	ASSLGQARNQPQH
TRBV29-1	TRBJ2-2	SVDTGNTGELF
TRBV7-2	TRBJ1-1	ASSIQGANTEAF
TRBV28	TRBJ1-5	ASSFRQGLRNQPQH
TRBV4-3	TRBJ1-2	ASSVGGSNGGYT
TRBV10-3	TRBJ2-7	AISPSGPYEQY
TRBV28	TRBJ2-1	ASSPSGRTGGNEQF
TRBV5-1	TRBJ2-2	ASSWGVATNTGELF
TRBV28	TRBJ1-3	ASSFGGLQNTIY
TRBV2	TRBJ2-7	ASIYSGASYEQY
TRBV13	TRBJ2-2	ASRSRGDTGELF
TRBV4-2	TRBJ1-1	ASSHPGWEAF
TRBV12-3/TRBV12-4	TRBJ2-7	ASSLGQYYEQY
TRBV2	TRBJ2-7	ASEYSGNREQY
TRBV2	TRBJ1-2	ASSPGVGVNYGYT
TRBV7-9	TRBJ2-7	ASSLGTGSRFYEQY
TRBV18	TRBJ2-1	ASSPQGYEQF
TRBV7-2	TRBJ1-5	ASSLYTGDQPQH
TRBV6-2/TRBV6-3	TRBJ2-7	ASSYSGGEQY
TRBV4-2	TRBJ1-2	ASSRYSRDTNYGYT
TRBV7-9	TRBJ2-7	ASSLGPGYEQY
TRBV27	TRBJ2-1	ASGRGDSYNEQF
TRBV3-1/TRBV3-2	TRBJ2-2	ASSQWFGSGAATGELF
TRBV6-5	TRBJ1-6	ASSPGPGNSPLH
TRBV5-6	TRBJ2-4	ASSLAGTANIQY
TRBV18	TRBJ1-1	ASSPQGGENTEAF
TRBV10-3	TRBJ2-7	AISVSGVLY
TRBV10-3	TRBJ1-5	AISQAINQPQH
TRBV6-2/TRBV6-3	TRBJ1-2	ASSFIEGNYGYT